This T cell receptor beta chain stems from a study of blood T cell repertoires in COVID-19. The CDR3 sequence is 15 residues long. Germline assignment: CDR1 MNHEY and CDR2 SMNVEV (reference sequence). V was cut by 5 bases and J by 4 bases, with 15 bases left in between. Here immunoSEQ multiplex PCR was the method, and the copy in TCRdb shows in-frame clones only, minus some. The table includes 35,000 to 45,000 clones, 86% detected once. The TCR was taken from a middle-aged man with active COVID-19. This chain links TRBV27 with TRBJ2-1; possibly TRBD2 for D (5 bases). Sequenced sample: peripheral blood. The CDR3 nucleotides read TGTGCCAGCAGTGTCGGGGTAAGCCCGTACAATGAGCAGTTCTTC. Translated, it gives CASSVGVSPYNEQFF.